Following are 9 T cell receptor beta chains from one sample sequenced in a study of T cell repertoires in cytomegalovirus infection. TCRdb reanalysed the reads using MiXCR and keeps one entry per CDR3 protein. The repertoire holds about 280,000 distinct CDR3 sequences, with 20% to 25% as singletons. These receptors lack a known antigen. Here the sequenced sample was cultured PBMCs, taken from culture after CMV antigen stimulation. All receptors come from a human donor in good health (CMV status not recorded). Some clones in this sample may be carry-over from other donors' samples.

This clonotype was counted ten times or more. The CDR3 coding sequence is TGTGCCAGCAGCTCGCAACAGGGGGCGCGTTCACCCCTCCACTTT. This gives the protein CASSSQQGARSPLHF. The J gene is TRBJ1-6, the V gene TRBV7-2; TRBD1 matches at 9 bases. The CDR3 runs 15 residues. Trimming at V came to 4 bases and at J to 9 bases, leaving 7 bases not matched to a gene. Germline loops: CDR1 SGHTA, CDR2 FQGNSA.

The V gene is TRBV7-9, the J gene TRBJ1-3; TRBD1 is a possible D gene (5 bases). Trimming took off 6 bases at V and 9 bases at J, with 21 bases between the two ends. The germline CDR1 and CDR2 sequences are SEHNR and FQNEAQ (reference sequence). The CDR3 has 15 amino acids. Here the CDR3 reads CASRPGAITRSTIYF. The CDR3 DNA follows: TGTGCCAGCAGACCCGGGGCGATCACGCGAAGCACCATATATTTT.

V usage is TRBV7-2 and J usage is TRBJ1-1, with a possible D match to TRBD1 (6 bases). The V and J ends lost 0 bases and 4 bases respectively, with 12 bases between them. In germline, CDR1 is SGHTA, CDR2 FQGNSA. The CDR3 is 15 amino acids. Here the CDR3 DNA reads TGTGCCAGCAGCTTAGCGCTGCAGGGGACCACTGAAGCTTTCTTT. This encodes CASSLALQGTTEAFF.

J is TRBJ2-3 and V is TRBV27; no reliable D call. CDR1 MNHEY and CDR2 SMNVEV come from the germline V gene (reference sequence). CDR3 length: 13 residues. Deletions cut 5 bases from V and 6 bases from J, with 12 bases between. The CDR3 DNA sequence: TGTGCCAGCAGTCCCCGTAGACCCGATACGCAGTATTTT. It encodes CASSPRRPDTQYF.

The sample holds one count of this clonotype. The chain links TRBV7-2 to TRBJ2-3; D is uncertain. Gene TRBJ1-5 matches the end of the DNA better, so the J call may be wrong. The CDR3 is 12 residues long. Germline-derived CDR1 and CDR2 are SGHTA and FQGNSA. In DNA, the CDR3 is TGTGCCAGCGCGGACGACACAGATACGCAGCATTTT. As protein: CASADDTDTQHF.

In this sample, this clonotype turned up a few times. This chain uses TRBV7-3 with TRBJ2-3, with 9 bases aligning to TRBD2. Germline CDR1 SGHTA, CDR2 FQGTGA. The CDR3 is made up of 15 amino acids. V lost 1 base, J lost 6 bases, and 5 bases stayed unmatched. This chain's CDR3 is CASSLIAGVKDTQYF. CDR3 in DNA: TGTGCCAGCAGCTTAATAGCGGGAGTCAAGGATACGCAGTATTTT. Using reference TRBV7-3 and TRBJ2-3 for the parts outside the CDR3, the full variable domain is GAGVSQTPSNKVTEKGKYVELRCDPISGHTALYWYRQSLGQGPEFLIYFQGTGAADDSGLPNDRFFAVRPEGSVSTLKIQRTERGDSAVYLCASSLIAGVKDTQYFGPGTRLTVL.

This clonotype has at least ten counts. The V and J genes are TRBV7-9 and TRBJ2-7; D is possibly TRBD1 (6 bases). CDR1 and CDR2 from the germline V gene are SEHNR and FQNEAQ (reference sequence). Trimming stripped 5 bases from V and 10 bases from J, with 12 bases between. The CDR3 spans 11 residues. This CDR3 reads CASSKTGYQYV. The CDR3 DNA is TGTGCCAGCAGCAAAACAGGGTATCAGTACGTC.

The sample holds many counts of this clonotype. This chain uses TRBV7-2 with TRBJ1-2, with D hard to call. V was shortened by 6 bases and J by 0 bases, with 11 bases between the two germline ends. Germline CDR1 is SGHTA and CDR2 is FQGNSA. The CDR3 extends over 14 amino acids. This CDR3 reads CASSRWGANYGYTF. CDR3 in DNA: TGTGCCAGCAGTCGATGGGGAGCTAACTATGGCTACACCTTC.

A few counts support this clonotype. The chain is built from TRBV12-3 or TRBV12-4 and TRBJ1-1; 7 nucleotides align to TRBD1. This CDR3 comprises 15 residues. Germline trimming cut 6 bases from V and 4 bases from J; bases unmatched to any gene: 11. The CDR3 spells CASSPDSTGITEAFF. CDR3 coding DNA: TGTGCCAGCAGCCCCGACTCGACAGGGATCACTGAAGCTTTCTTT.